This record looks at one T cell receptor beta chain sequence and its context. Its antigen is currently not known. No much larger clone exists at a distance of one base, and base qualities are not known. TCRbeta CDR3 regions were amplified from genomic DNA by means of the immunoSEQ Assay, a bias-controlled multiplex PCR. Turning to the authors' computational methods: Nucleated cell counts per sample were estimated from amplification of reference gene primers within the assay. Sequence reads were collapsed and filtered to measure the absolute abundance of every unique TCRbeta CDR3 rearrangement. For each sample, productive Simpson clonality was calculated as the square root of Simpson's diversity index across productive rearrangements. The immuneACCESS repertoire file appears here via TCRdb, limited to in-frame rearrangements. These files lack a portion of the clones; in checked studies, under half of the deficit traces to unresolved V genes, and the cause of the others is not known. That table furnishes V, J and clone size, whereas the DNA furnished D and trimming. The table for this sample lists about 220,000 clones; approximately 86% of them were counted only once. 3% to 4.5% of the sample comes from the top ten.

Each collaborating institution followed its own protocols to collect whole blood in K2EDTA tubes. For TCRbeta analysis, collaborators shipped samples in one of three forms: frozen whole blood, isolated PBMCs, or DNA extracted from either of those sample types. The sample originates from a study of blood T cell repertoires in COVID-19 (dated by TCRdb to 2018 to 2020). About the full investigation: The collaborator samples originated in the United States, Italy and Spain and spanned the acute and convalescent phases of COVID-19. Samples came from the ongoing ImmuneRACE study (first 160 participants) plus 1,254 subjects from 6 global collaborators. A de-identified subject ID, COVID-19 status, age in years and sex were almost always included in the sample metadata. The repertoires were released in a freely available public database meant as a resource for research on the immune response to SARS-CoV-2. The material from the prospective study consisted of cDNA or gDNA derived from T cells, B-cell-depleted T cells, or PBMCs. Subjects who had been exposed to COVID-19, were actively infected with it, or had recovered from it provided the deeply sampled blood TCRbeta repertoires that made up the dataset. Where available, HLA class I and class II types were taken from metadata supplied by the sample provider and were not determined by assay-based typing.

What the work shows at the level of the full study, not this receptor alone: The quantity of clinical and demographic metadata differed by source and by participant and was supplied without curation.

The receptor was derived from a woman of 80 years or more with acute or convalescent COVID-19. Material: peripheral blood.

The CDR3 is CASSPNGGGHEQYF. The DNA is TGTGCCAGCAGCCCCAACGGCGGGGGCCACGAGCAGTACTTC. The rearranged segments are TRBV7-2 and TRBJ2-7; D gene: possibly TRBD2, on 7 matching bases. The germline V gene yields SGHTA for CDR1 and FQGNSA for CDR2. V is shortened by 5 bases, J by 5 bases, and the region joining them spans 16 bases. The CDR3 spans 14 residues, from the cysteine through the phenylalanine. The DNA shown is the 42-base CDR3, in frame from base 1.